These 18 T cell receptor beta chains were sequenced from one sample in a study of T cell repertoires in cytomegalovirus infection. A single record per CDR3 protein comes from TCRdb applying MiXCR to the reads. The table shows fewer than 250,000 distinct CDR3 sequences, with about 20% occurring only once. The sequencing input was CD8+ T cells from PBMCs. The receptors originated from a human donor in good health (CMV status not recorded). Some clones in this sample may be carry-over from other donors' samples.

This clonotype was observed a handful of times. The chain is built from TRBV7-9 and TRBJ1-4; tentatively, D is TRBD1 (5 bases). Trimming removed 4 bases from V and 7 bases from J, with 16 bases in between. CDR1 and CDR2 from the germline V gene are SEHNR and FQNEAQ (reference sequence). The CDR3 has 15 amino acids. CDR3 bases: TGTGCCAGCAGCTCCTGGACCGGGACGGGTGAAAAACTGTTTTTT. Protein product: CASSSWTGTGEKLFF. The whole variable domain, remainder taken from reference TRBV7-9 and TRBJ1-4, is DTGVSQNPRHKITKRGQNVTFRCDPISEHNRLYWYRQTLGQGPEFLTYFQNEAQLEKSRLLSDRFSAERPKGSFSTLEIQRTEQGDSAMYLCASSSWTGTGEKLFFGSGTQLSVL.

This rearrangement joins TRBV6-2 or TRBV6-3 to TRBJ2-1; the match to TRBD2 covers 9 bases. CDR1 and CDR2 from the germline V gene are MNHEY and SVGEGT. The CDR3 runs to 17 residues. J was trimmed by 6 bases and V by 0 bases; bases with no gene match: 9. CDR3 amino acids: CASSYSRGSGGPNEQFF. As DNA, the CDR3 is TGTGCCAGCAGTTACTCAAGGGGTAGCGGGGGACCCAATGAGCAGTTCTTC.

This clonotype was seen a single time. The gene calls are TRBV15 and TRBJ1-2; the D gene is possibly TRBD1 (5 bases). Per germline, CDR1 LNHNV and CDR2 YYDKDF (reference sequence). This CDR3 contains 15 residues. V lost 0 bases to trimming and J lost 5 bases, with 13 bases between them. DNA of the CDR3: TGTGCCACCAGCAGAGATACGGGACGAGGGTATGGCTACACCTTC. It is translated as CATSRDTGRGYGYTF.

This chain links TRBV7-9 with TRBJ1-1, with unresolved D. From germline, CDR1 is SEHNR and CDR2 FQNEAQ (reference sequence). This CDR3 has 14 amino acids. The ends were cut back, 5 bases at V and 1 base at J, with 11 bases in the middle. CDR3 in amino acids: CASSPPWSNTEAFF. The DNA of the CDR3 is TGTGCCAGCAGCCCTCCCTGGTCGAACACTGAAGCTTTCTTT.

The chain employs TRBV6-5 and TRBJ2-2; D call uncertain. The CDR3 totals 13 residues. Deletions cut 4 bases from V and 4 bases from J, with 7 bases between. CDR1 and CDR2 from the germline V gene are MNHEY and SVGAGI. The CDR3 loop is CASSLQFTGELFF. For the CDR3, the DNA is TGTGCCAGCAGTTTACAGTTCACCGGGGAGCTGTTTTTT.

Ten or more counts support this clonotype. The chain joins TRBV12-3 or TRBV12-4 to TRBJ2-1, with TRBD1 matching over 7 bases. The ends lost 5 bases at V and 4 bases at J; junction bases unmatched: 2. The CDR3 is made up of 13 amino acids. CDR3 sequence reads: CASSPGQYNEQFF. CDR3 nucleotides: TGTGCCAGCAGTCCGGGACAGTACAATGAGCAGTTCTTC.

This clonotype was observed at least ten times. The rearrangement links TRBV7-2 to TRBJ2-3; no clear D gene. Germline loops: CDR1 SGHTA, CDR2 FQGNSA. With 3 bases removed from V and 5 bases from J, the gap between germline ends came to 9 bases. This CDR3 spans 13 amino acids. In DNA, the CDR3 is TGTGCCAGCAGCTTCTTTGAAAAAGATACGCAGTATTTT. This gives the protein CASSFFEKDTQYF. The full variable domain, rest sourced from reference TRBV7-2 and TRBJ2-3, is GAGVSQSPSNKVTEKGKDVELRCDPISGHTALYWYRQSLGQGLEFLIYFQGNSAPDKSGLPSDRFSAERTGGSVSTLTIQRTQQEDSAVYLCASSFFEKDTQYFGPGTRLTVL.

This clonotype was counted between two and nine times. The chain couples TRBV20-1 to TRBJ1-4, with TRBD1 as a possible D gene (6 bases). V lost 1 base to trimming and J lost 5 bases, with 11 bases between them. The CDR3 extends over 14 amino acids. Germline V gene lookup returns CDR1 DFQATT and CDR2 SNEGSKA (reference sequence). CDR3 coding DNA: TGCAGTGCTAGAGGGGGACACCTGAATGAAAAACTGTTTTTT. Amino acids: CSARGGHLNEKLFF.

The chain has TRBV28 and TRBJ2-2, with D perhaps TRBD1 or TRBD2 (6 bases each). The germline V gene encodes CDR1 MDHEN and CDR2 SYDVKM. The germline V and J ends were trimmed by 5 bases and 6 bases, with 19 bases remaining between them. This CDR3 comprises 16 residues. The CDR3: CASSVMGGGKAGELFF. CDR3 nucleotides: TGTGCCAGCAGTGTAATGGGGGGCGGAAAAGCCGGGGAGCTGTTTTTT.

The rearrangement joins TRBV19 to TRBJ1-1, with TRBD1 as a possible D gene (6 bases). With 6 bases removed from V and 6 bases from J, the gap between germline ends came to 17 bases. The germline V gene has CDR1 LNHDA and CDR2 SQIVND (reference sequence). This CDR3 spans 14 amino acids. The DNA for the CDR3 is TGTGCCAGTAGCAACAGGGCAAGCTTACCTGAAGCTTTCTTT. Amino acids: CASSNRASLPEAFF.

CDR3 loop: CSVEALLIDPTDTQYF. Written as DNA, the CDR3 is TGCAGCGTTGAAGCCCTCCTCATAGACCCCACAGATACGCAGTATTTT. V is TRBV29-1 and J is TRBJ2-3; D is unclear. The CDR3 is 16 amino acids. V was clipped by 1 base and J by 2 bases, with 16 bases between them. CDR1 is SQVTM, CDR2 ANQGSEA, per germline.

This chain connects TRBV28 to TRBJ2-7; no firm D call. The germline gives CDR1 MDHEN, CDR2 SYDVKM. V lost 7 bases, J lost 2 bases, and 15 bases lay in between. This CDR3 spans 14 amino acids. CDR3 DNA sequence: TGTGCCAGCACACCCGTGTGGAACACCTACGAGCAGTACTTC. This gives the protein CASTPVWNTYEQYF.

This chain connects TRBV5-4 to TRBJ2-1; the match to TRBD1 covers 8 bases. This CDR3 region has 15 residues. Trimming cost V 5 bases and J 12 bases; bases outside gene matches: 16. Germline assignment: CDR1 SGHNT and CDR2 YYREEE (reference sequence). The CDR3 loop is CASSPGTGGPNLQFF. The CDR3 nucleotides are TGTGCCAGCAGTCCCGGGACAGGAGGACCCAATTTGCAGTTCTTC. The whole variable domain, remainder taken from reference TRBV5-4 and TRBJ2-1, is ETGVTQSPTHLIKTRGQQVTLRCSSQSGHNTVSWYQQALGQGPQFIFQYYREEENGRGNFPPRFSGLQFPNYSSELNVNALELDDSALYLCASSPGTGGPNLQFFGPGTRLTVL.

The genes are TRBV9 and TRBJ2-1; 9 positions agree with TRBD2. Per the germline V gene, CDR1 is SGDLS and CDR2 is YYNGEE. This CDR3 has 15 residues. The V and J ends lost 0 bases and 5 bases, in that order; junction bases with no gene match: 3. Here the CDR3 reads CASSVDGGGDNEQFF. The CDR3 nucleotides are TGTGCCAGCAGCGTAGATGGCGGGGGGGACAATGAGCAGTTCTTC.

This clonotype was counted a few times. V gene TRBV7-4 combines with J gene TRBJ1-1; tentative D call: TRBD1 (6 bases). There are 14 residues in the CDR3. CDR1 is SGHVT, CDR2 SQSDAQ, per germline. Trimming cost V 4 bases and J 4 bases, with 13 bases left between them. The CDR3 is CASSSGVSVTEAFF. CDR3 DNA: TGTGCCAGCAGCTCAGGGGTCTCGGTCACTGAAGCTTTCTTT.

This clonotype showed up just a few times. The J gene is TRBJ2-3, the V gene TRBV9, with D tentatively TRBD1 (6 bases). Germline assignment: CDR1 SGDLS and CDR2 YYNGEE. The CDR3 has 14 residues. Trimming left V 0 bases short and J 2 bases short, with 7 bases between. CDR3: CASSVDRDTDTQYF. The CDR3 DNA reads TGTGCCAGCAGCGTAGACAGGGACACAGATACGCAGTATTTT.

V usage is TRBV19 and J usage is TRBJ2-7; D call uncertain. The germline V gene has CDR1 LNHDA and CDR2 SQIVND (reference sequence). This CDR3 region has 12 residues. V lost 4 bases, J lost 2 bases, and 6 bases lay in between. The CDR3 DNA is TGTGCCAGTAGTACCGGACCCTACGAGCAGTACTTC. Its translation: CASSTGPYEQYF.

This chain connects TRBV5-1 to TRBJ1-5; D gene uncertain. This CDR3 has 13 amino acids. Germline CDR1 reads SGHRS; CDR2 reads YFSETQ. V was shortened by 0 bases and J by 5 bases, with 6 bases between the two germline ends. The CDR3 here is CASSLDSYQPQHF. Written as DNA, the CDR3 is TGCGCCAGCAGCTTGGACAGCTATCAGCCCCAGCATTTT.